This T cell receptor beta chain was recorded in a study of blood T cell repertoires in COVID-19. About the study: The origin of the acute and convalescent COVID-19 samples was the United States, Italy and Spain. PBMCs, B-cell-depleted T cells, or T cells were the source of the cDNA or gDNA that made up the material.

Enrolled through a virtual design, the participants were between roughly 18 and 100 years of age and came from about two dozen US areas. V lost 6 bases, J lost 2 bases, and 19 bases lay in between. Germline V gives CDR1 KGHSH, CDR2 LQKENI. The CDR3 is 16 residues long. Only in-frame clones appear in the TCRdb table, and some are missing; sequencing was by immunoSEQ multiplex PCR. Of approximately 300,000 clones listed, 70% to 90% are singletons. The specimen sequenced was PBMCs or T cells enriched from blood (not recorded which). The chain joins TRBV18 to TRBJ1-2, with a tentative D call TRBD1 (6 bases). This TCR came from a woman aged 18-29 years who had recovered from COVID-19. The CDR3 DNA is TGTGCCAGCTCCCTCGAAACAGGGCCCTTAAACTATGGCTACACCTTC. Its translation: CASSLETGPLNYGYTF.